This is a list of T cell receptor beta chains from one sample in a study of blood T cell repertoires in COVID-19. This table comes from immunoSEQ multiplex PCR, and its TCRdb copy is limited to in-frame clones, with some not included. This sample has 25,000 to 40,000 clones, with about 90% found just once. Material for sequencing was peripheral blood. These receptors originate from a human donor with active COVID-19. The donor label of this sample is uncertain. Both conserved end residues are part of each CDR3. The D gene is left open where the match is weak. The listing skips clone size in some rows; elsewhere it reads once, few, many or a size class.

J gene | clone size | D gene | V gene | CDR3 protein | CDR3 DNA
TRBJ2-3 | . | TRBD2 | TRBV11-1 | CASSLAGLASDTQYF | TGTGCCAGCAGCTTAGCGGGACTAGCCAGTGATACGCAGTATTTT
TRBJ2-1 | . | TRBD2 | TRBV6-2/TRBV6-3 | CASSRPGLAYNEQFF | TGTGCCAGCAGCAGACCGGGACTAGCTTACAATGAGCAGTTCTTC
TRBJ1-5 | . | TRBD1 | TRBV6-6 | CASSSRQGGQPQHF | TGTGCCAGCAGTTCTCGACAGGGGGGTCAGCCCCAGCATTTT
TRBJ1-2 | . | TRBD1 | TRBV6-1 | CASSETQTGGNHYGYTF | TGTGCCAGCAGTGAAACCCAGACAGGGGGGAACCACTATGGCTACACCTTC
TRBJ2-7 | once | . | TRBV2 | CASSEIRGNSYEQYF | TGTGCCAGCAGTGAGATCCGGGGGAACTCCTACGAGCAGTACTTC
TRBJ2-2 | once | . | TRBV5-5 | CASSLAGITGELFF | TGTGCCAGCAGCTTGGCAGGGATCACCGGGGAGCTGTTTTTT
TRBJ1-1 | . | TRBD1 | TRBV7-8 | CASSLVRGPTEAFF | TGTGCCAGCAGCTTAGTGAGGGGGCCCACTGAAGCTTTCTTT
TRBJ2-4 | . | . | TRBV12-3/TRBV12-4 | CASRERAKNIQYF | TGTGCCAGCAGGGAGCGGGCAAAAAACATTCAGTACTTC
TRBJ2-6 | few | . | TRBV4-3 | CASSQEWQRVFSGANVLTF | TGCGCCAGCAGCCAAGAATGGCAGAGGGTTTTCTCTGGGGCCAACGTCCTGACTTTC
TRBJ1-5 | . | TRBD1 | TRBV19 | CASSPRDRAGSHF | TGTGCCAGTAGTCCTCGGGACAGGGCCGGCAGTCATTTT
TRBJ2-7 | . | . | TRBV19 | CASSSPGTTNSYEQYF | TGTGCCAGTAGTAGTCCCGGGACAACCAATTCCTACGAGCAGTACTTC
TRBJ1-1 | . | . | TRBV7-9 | CASSLEVGEAFF | TGTGCCAGCAGCTTAGAAGTCGGGGAAGCTTTCTTT
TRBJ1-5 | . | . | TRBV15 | CATSSEGRANQPQHF | TGTGCCACCAGCTCGGAGGGCCGGGCCAATCAGCCCCAGCATTTT
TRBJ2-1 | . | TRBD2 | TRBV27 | CASSFRGGNYNEQFF | TGTGCCAGCAGTTTCCGGGGAGGGAACTACAATGAGCAGTTCTTC
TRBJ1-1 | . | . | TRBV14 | CASSPTGRGLHTEAFF | TGTGCCAGCAGCCCCACCGGGCGGGGGCTACACACTGAAGCTTTCTTT
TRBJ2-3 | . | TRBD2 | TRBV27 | CASRWTFNWGGKSDTQYF | TGTGCCAGCAGATGGACGTTTAACTGGGGGGGTAAGTCAGATACGCAGTATTTT
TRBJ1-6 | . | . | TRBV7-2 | CAIEDRDNSPLHF | TGTGCCATCGAGGACAGAGATAACTCACCCCTCCACTTT
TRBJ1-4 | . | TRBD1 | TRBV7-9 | CASSPRGGTGRDEKLFF | TGTGCCAGCAGCCCCAGGGGGGGGACAGGACGGGATGAAAAACTGTTTTTT
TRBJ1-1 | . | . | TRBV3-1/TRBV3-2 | CASSHLTSGGTEAFF | TGTGCCAGCAGCCACTTAACTTCGGGGGGCACTGAAGCTTTCTTT
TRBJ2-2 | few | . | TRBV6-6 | CASSYSQGTGELFF | TGTGCCAGCAGTTACTCACAGGGTACCGGGGAGCTGTTTTTT
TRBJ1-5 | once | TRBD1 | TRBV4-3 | CASSLGQGASQPQHF | TGCGCCAGCAGCCTAGGACAGGGGGCCAGTCAGCCCCAGCATTTT
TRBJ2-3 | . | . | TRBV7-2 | CASTSLGGVGDTQYF | TGTGCCAGCACCTCCCTAGGGGGGGTGGGAGATACGCAGTATTTT
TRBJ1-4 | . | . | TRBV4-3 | CASSQDSVSNEKLFF | TGCGCCAGCAGCCAAGATTCAGTCTCAAATGAAAAACTGTTTTTT
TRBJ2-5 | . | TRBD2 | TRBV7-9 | CASSLSGAPKETQYF | TGTGCCAGCAGCTTAAGCGGGGCTCCCAAAGAGACCCAGTACTTC
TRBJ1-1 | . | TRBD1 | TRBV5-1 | CASSFTPQGAGRTEAFF | TGCGCCAGCAGCTTTACTCCCCAGGGGGCGGGTAGGACTGAAGCTTTCTTT
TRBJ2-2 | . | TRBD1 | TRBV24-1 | CATSDFGTGITGELFF | TGTGCCACCAGTGATTTTGGGACAGGGATCACCGGGGAGCTGTTTTTT